The rows below give T cell receptor beta chains drawn from one sample of a study of graft-versus-host responses after intestinal transplantation. These TCRs are of unknown antigen specificity. Only in-frame clones appear in the TCRdb table, and some are missing; sequencing was by immunoSEQ multiplex PCR. The repertoire has 70,000 to 95,000 clones, roughly 93% of them found once; the top ten carry around 1.1%. The material sequenced was unstimulated CD8+ T cells sorted from spleen or lymph node cells, taken before transplant. These receptors all come from a human donor who was the organ donor for an intestinal transplant. CDR3s leave out the opening cysteine and the closing phenylalanine or tryptophan. Size values are once, few and many counts, or a class for expanded clones, and some rows have none.

>NA|TRBJ2-3|TRBV7-9
ASSAHSGDTQY
>once|TRBJ2-1|TRBV5-1
ASSLLAGGPNEQF
>NA|TRBJ2-7|TRBV27
ASSPGTGWDYEQY
>NA|TRBJ2-7|TRBV7-9
ASSPVMGQFYEQY
>NA|TRBJ1-1|TRBV6-6
ASIWGDREDTEAF
>NA|TRBJ2-7|TRBV7-9
ASSRTLSGLIPYEQY
>NA|TRBJ1-5|TRBV7-6
ASGPGTGLGQPQH
>NA|TRBJ2-7|TRBV7-9
ASSYGQGVLGEQY
>NA|TRBJ2-3|TRBV4-3
ASSQGAAGVGDTQY
>NA|TRBJ2-7|TRBV27
ASSFGQVYEQY
>NA|TRBJ1-2|TRBV2
ASGWDRGSPLYGYT
>NA|TRBJ2-7|TRBV28
ASTPQWNSSYEQY
>NA|TRBJ2-1|TRBV19
ASSNYNEQF
>NA|TRBJ2-3|TRBV4-3
ASSPFRIADTQY
>NA|TRBJ2-1|TRBV28
ASSLGLAGSYNEQF
>NA|TRBJ2-1|TRBV5-6
ASVRDRGVHNEQF
>NA|TRBJ2-5|TRBV27
ASLSTSGETQY
>NA|TRBJ2-7|TRBV30
AWSVNHHLGEIS
>NA|TRBJ2-7|TRBV5-6
ASSLGGIYEQY
>NA|TRBJ1-1|TRBV6-5
ASSYPGGSGAF
>NA|TRBJ1-5|TRBV27
ASSLSLHQPQH
>NA|TRBJ2-1|TRBV7-9
ASSSGTGNRNEQF
>NA|TRBJ2-5|TRBV9
ASSPSRRGETQY
>NA|TRBJ1-2|TRBV28
ASSWVGAGGYT
>NA|TRBJ2-2|TRBV19
ASSITGGRTGELF
>NA|TRBJ2-1|TRBV4-3
ASSLAGPGYEQF
>NA|TRBJ2-5|TRBV28
ASSLLAGVSGETQY
>NA|TRBJ2-7|TRBV29-1
SVAVGSVYEQY
>once|TRBJ2-1|TRBV9
ASSPSGSPAAMLF
>NA|TRBJ1-2|TRBV29-1
SVGRGPYGYT
>NA|TRBJ2-5|TRBV15
ATSTAGEETQY
>NA|TRBJ1-1|TRBV30
AWSVAGGTEAF
>NA|TRBJ2-3|TRBV19
ASSNLRSSTDTQY
>NA|TRBJ2-7|TRBV27
ASSFVASSYEQY
>NA|TRBJ1-1|TRBV7-8
ASSRGTGTEAF
>NA|TRBJ2-1|TRBV5-1
ASSLAAWVSGSYYNEQF
>NA|TRBJ2-5|TRBV4-1
ASSQADRGGETQY
>NA|TRBJ1-2|TRBV5-1
ASSLTGRGLRYT
>NA|TRBJ2-3|TRBV6-1
ASSDHAASGRTDTQY
>NA|TRBJ2-7|TRBV27
ASSIRQGYEQY
>NA|TRBJ2-2|TRBV4-2
ASSPRWSLELYTGELF
>NA|TRBJ2-5|TRBV11-2
ASSTRTAWYQETQY
>once|TRBJ2-7|TRBV27
ASSDTGGNYEQY
>NA|TRBJ2-1|TRBV27
ASSSNPTGANEQF
>NA|TRBJ2-3|TRBV28
ASSPIVLAGRTDTQY
>NA|TRBJ2-4|TRBV9
ASIHPGLAGEKNIQY
>NA|TRBJ1-5|TRBV12-1
ASSFHLPRSNQPQH
>NA|TRBJ1-1|TRBV7-9
ASSLILVNTEAF
>NA|TRBJ1-2|TRBV7-9
ASSLHRGGKDGYT
>NA|TRBJ2-1|TRBV27
ASSLFLKGSDEQF
>NA|TRBJ2-1|TRBV15
ATSRVGRGNEQF
>NA|TRBJ2-1|TRBV5-6
ASSFALAGGHNEQF
>NA|TRBJ1-4|TRBV7-9
ASRDRSEKLF